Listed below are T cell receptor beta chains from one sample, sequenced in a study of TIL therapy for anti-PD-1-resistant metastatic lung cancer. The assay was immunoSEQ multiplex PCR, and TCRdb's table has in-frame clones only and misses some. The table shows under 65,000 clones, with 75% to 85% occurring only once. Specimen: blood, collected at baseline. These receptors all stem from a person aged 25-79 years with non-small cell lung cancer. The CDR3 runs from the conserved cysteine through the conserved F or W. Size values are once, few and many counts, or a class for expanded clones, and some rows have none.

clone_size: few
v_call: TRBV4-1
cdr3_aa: CASSQQGFNSPLHF

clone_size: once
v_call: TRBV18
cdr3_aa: CASSVMGPSFTGELFF

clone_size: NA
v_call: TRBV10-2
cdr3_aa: CASSDGTGTTDTQYF

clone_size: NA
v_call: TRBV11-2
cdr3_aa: CASRFSGANVLTF

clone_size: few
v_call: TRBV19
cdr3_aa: CASSIGNPNIEETQYF

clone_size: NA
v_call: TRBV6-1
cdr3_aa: CASAREGNTEAFF

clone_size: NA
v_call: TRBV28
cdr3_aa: CASSSHGELFF

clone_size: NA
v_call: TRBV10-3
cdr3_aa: CAISSTDRGRGGAFF

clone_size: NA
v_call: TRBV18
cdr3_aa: CASSLRPRGDTEAFF

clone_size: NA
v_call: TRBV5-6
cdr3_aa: CASSLQGRLAKNIQYF

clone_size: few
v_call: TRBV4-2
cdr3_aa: CASSQVPSHEQFF

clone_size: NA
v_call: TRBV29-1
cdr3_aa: CSVEGGLGETQYF

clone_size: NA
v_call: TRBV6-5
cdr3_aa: CASRQEINEKLFF

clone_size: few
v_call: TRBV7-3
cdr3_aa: CASSPGNRGSPLHF

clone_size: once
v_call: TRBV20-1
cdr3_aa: CSFLAAEQFF

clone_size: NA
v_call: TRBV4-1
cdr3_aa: CASSQQPGQDWGPQHF

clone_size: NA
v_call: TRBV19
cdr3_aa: CASTNRRGSEVGEQFF

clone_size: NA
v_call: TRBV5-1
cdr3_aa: CASSLLGGHSTDTQYF

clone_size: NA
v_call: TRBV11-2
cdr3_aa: CASSLDSRPYNEQFF

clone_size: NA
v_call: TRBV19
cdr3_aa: CASSIRPRGQPQHF

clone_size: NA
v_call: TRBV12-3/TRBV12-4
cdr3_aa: CASSFSANQPQHF

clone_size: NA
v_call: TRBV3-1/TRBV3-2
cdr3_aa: CASSPRTIGTTNYGYTF

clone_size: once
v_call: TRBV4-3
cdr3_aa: CASSQDRGQGGGEQFF

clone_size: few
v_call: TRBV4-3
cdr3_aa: CASSVQAGWGETQYF

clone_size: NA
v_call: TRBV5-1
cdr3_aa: CASSLSGTSPYEQYF

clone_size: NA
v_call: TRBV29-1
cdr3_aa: CSAYSDYSGNTIYF

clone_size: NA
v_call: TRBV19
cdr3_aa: CASSRGPGELFF

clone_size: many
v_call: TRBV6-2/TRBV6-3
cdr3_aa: CASSYTASNQPQHF